Following are 7 T cell receptor beta chains from one sample sequenced in a study of T-cell reconstitution after alpha-beta-depleted transplantation in children. Unique molecular identifiers were incorporated into the prepared TCRbeta library. TCRdb reprocessed the PCR reads via MiXCR and lists one record per CDR3 protein. The table records approximately 800,000 distinct CDR3 sequences, roughly 16% of them present only once. The specimen comprised PBMCs, mostly from graft donor cells, sampled 360 days after TCRalphabeta/CD19-depleted stem cell transplant. These receptors were obtained from a male patient under 18 who had a stem cell transplant for acute lymphoblastic leukemia, so the T cells may come from the graft donor.

This clonotype was seen a few times. This chain uses TRBV12-3 or TRBV12-4 with TRBJ1-1, with TRBD1 matching 7 bases. The CDR3 has 14 residues. J was trimmed by 3 bases and V by 6 bases; bases with no gene match: 7. The chain's CDR3 is CASRLFDRDTEAFF. DNA for the CDR3: TGTGCCAGCAGACTCTTTGACAGGGACACTGAAGCTTTCTTT.

This clonotype was detected many times. The chain joins TRBV7-9 to TRBJ2-1, with D possibly matching TRBD2 (5 bases). CDR1 SEHNR and CDR2 FQNEAQ come from the germline V gene (reference sequence). CDR3 length: 14 residues. The V end lost 5 bases, the J end lost 3 bases, and 11 bases lay between the germline ends. The CDR3 is CASSPRTLYNEQFF. CDR3 DNA sequence: TGTGCCAGCAGCCCCCGGACTCTCTACAATGAGCAGTTCTTC.

This clonotype was detected a few times. The CDR3 sequence is CASSQRLSGETQYF. The CDR3 DNA sequence: TGCGCCAGCAGCCAGCGGTTATCGGGAGAGACCCAGTACTTC. The chain joins TRBV5-1 to TRBJ2-5; possible D gene TRBD2, 5 bases. The CDR3 is 14 residues long. Trimming took 4 bases from V and 4 from J, leaving 14 bases between them. Germline CDR1 reads SGHRS; CDR2 reads YFSETQ.

This clonotype was detected a few times. The rearrangement uses TRBV10-1 and TRBJ2-1; TRBD1 matches 8 bases. The CDR3 is 16 amino acids. J was trimmed by 5 bases and V by 2 bases; bases with no gene match: 8. Germline lookup yields CDR1 WNHNN and CDR2 SYGVQD (reference sequence). As DNA, the CDR3 is TGCGCCAGCAGTGAGCCGGGACAGGTTGGGCACAATGAGCAGTTCTTC. This gives the protein CASSEPGQVGHNEQFF.

With respect to this clonotype: The junction departs from the called germline gene at one end, perhaps through a read error. V is TRBV6-2 or TRBV6-3 and J is TRBJ2-6, with D uncertain. CDR1 is MNHEY, CDR2 SVGEGT, per germline. The CDR3 runs 17 residues. For the CDR3, the DNA is TGTGCCAGCAGTAAAGCTACCCCCATCTCTCGGGCCAACGTCCTGACTTTC. This encodes CASSKATPISRANVLTF.

The rearrangement uses TRBV2 and TRBJ2-2; either TRBD1 or TRBD2 may fit D (5 bases each). Germline V gene data show CDR1 as SNHLY and CDR2 as FYNNEI. With 6 bases removed from V and 2 bases from J, the gap between germline ends came to 13 bases. The CDR3 spans 15 residues. The CDR3 DNA reads as TGTGCCAGCAGAAGCCGGGACGTCAACACCGGGGAGCTGTTTTTT. Its translation: CASRSRDVNTGELFF.

The J gene is TRBJ2-4, the V gene TRBV23-1; D perhaps matches TRBD1 (6 bases). TRBV23-1 has ORF status, its function being uncertain. The CDR3 is 13 amino acids. V gave up 2 bases and J gave up 6 bases, with 8 bases separating them. The DNA of the CDR3 is TGCGCCAGCAGTCAAGCAGGGGTAAACATTCAGTACTTC. Its translation: CASSQAGVNIQYF.